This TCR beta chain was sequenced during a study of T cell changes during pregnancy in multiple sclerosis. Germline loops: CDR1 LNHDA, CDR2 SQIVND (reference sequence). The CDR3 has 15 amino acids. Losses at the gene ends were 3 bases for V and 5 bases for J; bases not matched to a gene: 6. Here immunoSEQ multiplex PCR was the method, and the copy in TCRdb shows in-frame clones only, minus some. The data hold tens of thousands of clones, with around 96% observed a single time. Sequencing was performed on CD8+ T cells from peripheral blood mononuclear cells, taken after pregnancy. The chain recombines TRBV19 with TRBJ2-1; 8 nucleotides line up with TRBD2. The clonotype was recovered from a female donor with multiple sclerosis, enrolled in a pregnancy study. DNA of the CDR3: TGTGCCAGTAGTATTGTCGGGAGGGAGGACAATGAGCAGTTCTTC. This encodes CASSIVGREDNEQFF.